What follows are 14 T cell receptor beta chains derived from one specimen sequenced in a study of blood T cell repertoires in COVID-19. Produced via immunoSEQ multiplex PCR; TCRdb's table is partial and in-frame only. The table lists around 220,000 clones, approximately 79% of them singletons. The sample was peripheral blood. Source of these receptors: a woman older than 75 with active or convalescent COVID-19.

This chain links TRBV21-1 with TRBJ1-1; the table's D call, TRBD1, has no DNA check behind it. TRBV21-1 counts as a pseudogene. This CDR3 has 17 amino acids. The CDR3: CASGLSRGPLCDTEAFF. The DNA for the CDR3 is TGTGCCAGCGGTTTGTCCAGGGGGCCTCTTTGTGACACTGAAGCTTTCTTT.

This clone turned up a few times. Other nucleotide sequences from this sample produce the same CDR3. The CDR3 DNA reads as TGTGCCAGCAGTGAGGAGGGTAACTATGGCTACACCTTC. Translated: CASSEEGNYGYTF. J is TRBJ1-2 and V is TRBV2; D remains ambiguous. The CDR3 sequence is 13 residues long. Germline V gene lookup returns CDR1 SNHLY and CDR2 FYNNEI. With 3 bases removed from V and 1 base from J, the gap between germline ends came to 6 bases.

This clone was recorded once. This rearrangement joins TRBV2 to TRBJ1-5; 8 bases map to TRBD1. Germline values: CDR1 SNHLY, CDR2 FYNNEI. This CDR3 is 14 amino acids long. J was trimmed by 5 bases and V by 9 bases; bases with no gene match: 9. The DNA of the CDR3 is TGTGCCAGTTTGGGTGACAGGGGATATCAGCCCCAGCATTTT. Translating it yields CASLGDRGYQPQHF.

V usage is TRBV3-1 (or the pseudogene TRBV3-2) and J usage is TRBJ1-6; the D is unclear. Trimming stripped 4 bases from V and 7 bases from J, with 8 bases between. From germline, CDR1 is LGHDT and CDR2 YNNKEL (reference sequence). This CDR3 comprises 13 residues. CDR3: CASSLAGNSPLHF. In DNA, the CDR3 is TGTGCCAGCAGCCTGGCGGGAAATTCACCCCTCCACTTT.

The rearrangement links TRBV5-1 to TRBJ1-2; no firm D call. The germline V gene encodes CDR1 SGHRS and CDR2 YFSETQ. This CDR3 is 14 amino acids long. V dropped 5 bases and J dropped 1 base, with 12 bases sitting between them. CDR3 bases: TGCGCCAGCAGGGATAGTACAGATAACTATGGCTACACCTTC. This gives the protein CASRDSTDNYGYTF. Drawing the rest from reference TRBV5-1 and TRBJ1-2, the complete variable domain is KAGVTQTPRYLIKTRGQQVTLSCSPISGHRSVSWYQQTPGQGLQFLFEYFSETQRNKGNFPGRFSGRQFSNSRSEMNVSTLELGDSALYLCASRDSTDNYGYTFGSGTRLTVV.

The V and J genes are TRBV24-1 and TRBJ1-1, with 11 bases lining up with TRBD1. After removal of 3 bases from V and 4 bases from J, the junction contained 6 bases not matched to a gene. From germline, CDR1 is KGHDR and CDR2 SFDVKD. CDR3 length: 16 amino acids. The CDR3 is CATSDRGQGEVTEAFF. In DNA form, the CDR3 reads TGTGCCACCAGTGATCGGGGACAGGGGGAGGTCACTGAAGCTTTCTTT.

The gene calls are TRBV30 and TRBJ1-5; D unresolved. V gave up 5 bases and J gave up 9 bases, with 20 bases separating them. The germline V gene encodes CDR1 GTSNPN and CDR2 SVGIG (reference sequence). This CDR3 comprises 14 residues. The CDR3 region has the DNA TGTGCCTGGGCCACGACAACTGTGGTTTGGCCCCAGCATTTT. Residues: CAWATTTVVWPQHF.

This chain links TRBV7-9 with TRBJ1-6, with D possibly being TRBD1 (6 bases). The CDR3 is 17 amino acids. Trimming cost V 1 base and J 5 bases, with 15 bases left between them. Germline-derived CDR1 and CDR2 are SEHNR and FQNEAQ (reference sequence). Here the CDR3 DNA reads TGTGCCAGCAGCTTAGGGGGAATACAGGGAGATAATTCACCCCTCCACTTT. This encodes CASSLGGIQGDNSPLHF.

The chain links TRBV5-4 to TRBJ2-5; TRBD1 aligns across 8 bases. The length of the CDR3 is 14 residues. The trim removed 3 bases at V and 4 bases at J, leaving 5 bases unmatched. Germline V gene sequence: CDR1 SGHNT, CDR2 YYREEE (reference sequence). CDR3 region: CASSWADRGETQYF. DNA for the CDR3: TGTGCCAGCAGCTGGGCCGACAGGGGAGAGACCCAGTACTTC.

The chain employs TRBV28 and TRBJ1-5; D gene ambiguous. The germline V gene encodes CDR1 MDHEN and CDR2 SYDVKM. Trimming removed 7 bases from V and 0 bases from J, with 13 bases in between. The CDR3 extends over 15 amino acids. The CDR3 region is CASTPPRASNQPQHF. As DNA, the CDR3 is TGTGCCAGCACCCCCCCGCGGGCTAGCAATCAGCCCCAGCATTTT.

This clone was seen more than once but under ten times. V and J are TRBV7-2 and TRBJ2-2, with D possibly matching TRBD2 (5 bases). Germline CDR1 and CDR2: SGHTA and FQGNSA. The CDR3 has 12 amino acids. V was clipped by 7 bases and J by 4 bases, with 7 bases between them. The CDR3 here is CASTGVTGELFF. CDR3 nucleotides: TGTGCCAGCACCGGGGTCACCGGGGAGCTGTTTTTT.

This clone has only one observation. Other nucleotide sequences from this sample produce the same CDR3. This chain connects TRBV3-1 (or the pseudogene TRBV3-2) to TRBJ1-2; the D gene is possibly TRBD1 (5 bases). The germline V and J ends were trimmed by 3 bases and 7 bases, with 12 bases remaining between them. Germline loops: CDR1 LGHDT, CDR2 YNNKEL (reference sequence). This CDR3 has 13 residues. The CDR3 spells CASSQVQGRGYTF. Written as DNA, the CDR3 is TGTGCCAGCAGCCAGGTCCAGGGTCGTGGCTACACCTTC.

The V call is TRBV7-9, the J call TRBJ2-5, with a weak D call TRBD2 (6 bases). Germline V lookup: CDR1 SEHNR, CDR2 FQNEAQ (reference sequence). There are 15 residues in the CDR3. V lost 5 bases, J lost 4 bases, and 17 bases lay in between. The CDR3 region is CASSPFGSLRETQYF. CDR3 nucleotide sequence: TGTGCCAGCAGCCCTTTCGGGAGTCTTAGAGAGACCCAGTACTTC.

This clone came up once. The rearrangement uses TRBV24-1 and TRBJ2-5, with 11 positions matching TRBD1. The CDR3 length is 16 residues. Trimming at V came to 3 bases and at J to 2 bases, leaving 4 bases not matched to a gene. CDR1 and CDR2 (germline): KGHDR, SFDVKD. For the CDR3, the DNA is TGTGCCACCAGTGATGGGGGGACAGGGGGACAAGAGACCCAGTACTTC. It translates to CATSDGGTGGQETQYF.